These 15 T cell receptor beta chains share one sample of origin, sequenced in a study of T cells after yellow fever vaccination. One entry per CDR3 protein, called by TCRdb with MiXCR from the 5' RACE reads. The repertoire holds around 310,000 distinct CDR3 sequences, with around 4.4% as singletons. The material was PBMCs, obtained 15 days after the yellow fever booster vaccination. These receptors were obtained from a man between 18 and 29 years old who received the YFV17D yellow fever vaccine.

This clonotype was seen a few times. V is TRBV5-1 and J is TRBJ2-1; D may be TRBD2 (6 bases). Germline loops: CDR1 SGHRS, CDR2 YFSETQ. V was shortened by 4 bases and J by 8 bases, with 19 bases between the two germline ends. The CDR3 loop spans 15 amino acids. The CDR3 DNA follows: TGCGCCAGCAGCACTAGACTAGTCCTCTTGGATGAGCAGTTCTTC. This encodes CASSTRLVLLDEQFF.

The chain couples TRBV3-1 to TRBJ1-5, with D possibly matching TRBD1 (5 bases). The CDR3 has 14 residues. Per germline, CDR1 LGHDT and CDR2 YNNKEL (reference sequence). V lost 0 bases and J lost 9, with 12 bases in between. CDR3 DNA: TGTGCCAGCAGCCAAGAGGGGGTTTCCCCGCCCCAGCATTTT. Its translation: CASSQEGVSPPQHF.

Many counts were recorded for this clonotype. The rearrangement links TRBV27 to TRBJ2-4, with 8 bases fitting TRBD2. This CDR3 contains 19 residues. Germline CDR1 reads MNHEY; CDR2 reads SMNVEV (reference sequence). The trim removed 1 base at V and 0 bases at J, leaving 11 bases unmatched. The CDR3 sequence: CASSLFGRAGAGAKNIQYF. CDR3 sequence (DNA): TGTGCCAGCAGTTTATTCGGGCGAGCGGGGGCCGGAGCCAAAAACATTCAGTACTTC.

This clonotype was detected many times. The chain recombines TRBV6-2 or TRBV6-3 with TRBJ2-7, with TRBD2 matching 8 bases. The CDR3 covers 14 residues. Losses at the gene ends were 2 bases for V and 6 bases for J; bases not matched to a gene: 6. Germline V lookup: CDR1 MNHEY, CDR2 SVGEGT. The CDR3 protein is CASSYGGGLSEQYV. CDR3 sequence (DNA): TGTGCCAGCAGTTACGGCGGGGGGTTGAGCGAGCAGTACGTC.

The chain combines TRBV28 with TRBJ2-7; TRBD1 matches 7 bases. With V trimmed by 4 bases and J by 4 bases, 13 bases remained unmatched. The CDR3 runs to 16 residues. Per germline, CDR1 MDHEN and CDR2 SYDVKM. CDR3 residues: CASSSNRDSAFYEQYV. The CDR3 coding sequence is TGTGCCAGCAGTTCCAACCGGGACAGTGCTTTTTACGAGCAGTACGTC.

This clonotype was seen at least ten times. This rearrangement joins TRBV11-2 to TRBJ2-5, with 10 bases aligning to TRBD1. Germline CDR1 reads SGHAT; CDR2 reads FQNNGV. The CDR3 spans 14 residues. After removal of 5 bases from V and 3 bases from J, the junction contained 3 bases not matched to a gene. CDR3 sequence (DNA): TGTGCCAGCAGCCCCGGGACAGGGGAAGAGACCCAGTACTTC. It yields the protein CASSPGTGEETQYF.

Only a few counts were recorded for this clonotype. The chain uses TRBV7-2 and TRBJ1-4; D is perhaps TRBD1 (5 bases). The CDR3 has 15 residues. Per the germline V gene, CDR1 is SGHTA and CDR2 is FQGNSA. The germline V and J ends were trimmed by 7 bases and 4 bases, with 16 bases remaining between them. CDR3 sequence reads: CASTRASTFNEKLFF. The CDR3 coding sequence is TGTGCCAGCACCAGGGCGTCTACATTTAATGAAAAACTGTTTTTT.

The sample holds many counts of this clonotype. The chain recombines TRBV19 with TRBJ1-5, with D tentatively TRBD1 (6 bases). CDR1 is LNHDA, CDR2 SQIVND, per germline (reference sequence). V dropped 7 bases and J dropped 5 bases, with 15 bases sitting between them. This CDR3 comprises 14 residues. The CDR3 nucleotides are TGTGCCAGTACGAGGGGGAATAGGGATCAGCCCCAGCATTTT. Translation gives CASTRGNRDQPQHF.

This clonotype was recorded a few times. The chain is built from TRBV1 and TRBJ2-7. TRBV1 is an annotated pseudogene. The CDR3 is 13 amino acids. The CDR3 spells CTSSLLTDYEQYV. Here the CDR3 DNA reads TGCACCAGCAGTTTATTAACAGACTACGAGCAGTACGTC.

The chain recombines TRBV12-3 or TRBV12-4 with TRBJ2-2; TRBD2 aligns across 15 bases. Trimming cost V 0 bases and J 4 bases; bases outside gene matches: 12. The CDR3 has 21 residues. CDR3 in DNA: TGTGCCAGCAGTTTAGCCTGGGGACTAGCGGGGGGAAATCACGGCACCGGGGAGCTGTTTTTT. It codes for CASSLAWGLAGGNHGTGELFF.

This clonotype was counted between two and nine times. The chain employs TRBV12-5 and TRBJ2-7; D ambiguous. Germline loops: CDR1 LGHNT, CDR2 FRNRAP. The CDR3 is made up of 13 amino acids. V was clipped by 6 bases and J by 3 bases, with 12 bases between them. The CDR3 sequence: CASGPLDFYEQYF. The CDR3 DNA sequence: TGTGCTAGTGGACCGTTAGACTTCTACGAGCAGTACTTC.

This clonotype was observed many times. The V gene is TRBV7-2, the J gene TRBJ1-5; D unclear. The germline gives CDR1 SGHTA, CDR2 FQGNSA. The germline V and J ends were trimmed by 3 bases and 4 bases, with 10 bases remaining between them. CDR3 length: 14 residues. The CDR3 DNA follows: TGTGCCAGCAGCTTGGTTCGCAGGAATCAGCCCCAGCATTTT. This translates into CASSLVRRNQPQHF.

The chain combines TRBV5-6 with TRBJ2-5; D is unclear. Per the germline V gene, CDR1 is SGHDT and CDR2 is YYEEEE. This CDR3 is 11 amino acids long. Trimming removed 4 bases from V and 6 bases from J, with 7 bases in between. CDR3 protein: CASSRVKTQYF. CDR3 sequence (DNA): TGTGCCAGCAGCCGAGTGAAGACCCAGTACTTC.

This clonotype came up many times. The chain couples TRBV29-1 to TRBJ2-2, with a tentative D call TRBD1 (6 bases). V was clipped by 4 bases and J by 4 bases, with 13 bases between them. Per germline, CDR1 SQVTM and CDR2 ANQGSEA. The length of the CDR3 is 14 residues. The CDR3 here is CSVGQQGSTGELFF. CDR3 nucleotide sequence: TGCAGCGTTGGACAACAGGGTAGCACCGGGGAGCTGTTTTTT.

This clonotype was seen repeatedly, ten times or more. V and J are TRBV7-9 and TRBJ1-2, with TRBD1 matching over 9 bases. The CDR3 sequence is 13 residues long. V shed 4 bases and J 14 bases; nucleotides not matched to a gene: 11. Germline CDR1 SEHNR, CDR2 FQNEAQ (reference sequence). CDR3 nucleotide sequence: TGTGCCAGCAGCTCCTCCGGGACAGGGCGCCAAACCTTC. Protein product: CASSSSGTGRQTF.